These T cell receptor beta chains were read from a single sample in a study of tumor-infiltrating lymphocytes in oesophageal squamous cell carcinoma. TCRdb recomputed calls from the PCR reads with MiXCR, one row per CDR3 protein. Of some 6,200 distinct CDR3 sequences in the sample, about 16% were seen once. Source material: normal esophageal tissue next to the tumor. Receptors were obtained from a male donor with esophageal squamous cell carcinoma. Each CDR3 is given with its conserved first and last residue. D genes are given only for firm matches.

v_call d_call cdr3_aa
TRBV5-8 TRBD1 CASSLDGQGDYGYTF
TRBV6-1 . CASSSTNSRYNEQFF
TRBV6-2/TRBV6-3 TRBD1 CASSYDVKPGQVISYEQYF
TRBV7-2 TRBD1 CASSRQGDSPLHF
TRBV5-1 TRBD1 CASSLGSGGNSPLHF
TRBV6-1 . CASSVWQGGETQYF
TRBV11-2 . CASSFTPGQVYNSPLHF
TRBV4-2 TRBD2 CASSQALGTSGTNTGELFF
TRBV4-1 . CASSQEGIGSTIYF
TRBV4-1 TRBD1 CASSQRSRTGATTDTQYF
TRBV7-2 TRBD2 CASSLVPSGGSGTQYF
TRBV11-2 TRBD2 CASSLESGLVTDTQYF
TRBV3-1 . CASSRTLEGTEAFF
TRBV6-1 TRBD1 CASSQTTGQGEEQYF
TRBV14 TRBD2 CASSQERGGKYEQYF
TRBV19 TRBD1 CATRLRDSNTGELYF
TRBV4-2 . CASSQDLITPLHF
TRBV11-2 TRBD2 CASSSSGALSYEQYF
TRBV5-1 . CASSPQEGGYNEQFF
TRBV5-5 . CASSHSIYFNNEQFF
TRBV5-4 . CASSSERVYGHEQFF
TRBV5-8 TRBD1 CASSLGDSITGANVLTF
TRBV5-4 TRBD1 CASSFVGQGANGYTF
TRBV6-1 TRBD1 CACLNPGQGTNGYTF
TRBV14 . CASSLVRNTEAFF
TRBV6-1 . CAGLSGAANTGELFF
TRBV5-8 TRBD2 CASSLPGGWGVYIQYF
TRBV7-2 TRBD1 CASSLVSGQGDNEQFF
TRBV28 TRBD1 CASSLHPQGGTEAFF
TRBV2 . CASTDSYEQYF
TRBV19 . CASSIKGWANEKLFF
TRBV4-1 TRBD1 CASSHHTAGVWGQGYTEAFF
TRBV6-1 . CASSYAGGELFF
TRBV5-6 . CASSFDEYNEQFF
TRBV7-9 . CASSSQGRFYEQYF
TRBV12-3/TRBV12-4 . CASSPPMAGARNTIYF
TRBV6-5 . CASSDVGGAAQYF
TRBV3-1 . CASSQLASLVNEQFF
TRBV13 . CASSTPLGDGDGNSYEQYF
TRBV10-3 TRBD2 CAISDSAGGEAEQFF
TRBV28 TRBD1 CASEPPRGQGSDTEAFF
TRBV24-1 . CATSDFGNQPQHF
TRBV5-6 TRBD1 CASSLDRGLGEQFF
TRBV11-2 TRBD1 CASSLQTGAGTEAFF
TRBV24-1 . CATGAGNIQYF
TRBV4-1 . CASSQLRTAGSGNTIYF
TRBV12-3/TRBV12-4 . CASSFSQETQYF
TRBV5-1 TRBD1 CASSPGTGRGTEAFF
TRBV28 TRBD2 CASSLGSGGWNEQFF
TRBV7-2 . CASSLAHSNKGYTF
TRBV7-9 . CASSQDNYGYTF
TRBV7-6 TRBD1 CASSLETGGTPVYEQYF
TRBV7-8 . CASSLTVNSPLHF
TRBV6-4 . CASRASTGETQYF